This T cell receptor beta chain comes out of a study of blood T cells in healthy people across ages (dated by TCRdb to about 2015). With regard to the full study: Template switching captured roughly one uniquely barcoded TCR beta cDNA molecule per two T cells in model experiments. Using deep sequencing normalized with unique cDNA molecular identifiers, the study measured how TCR beta repertoire diversity changes with age. Four age groups were formed from the donors: young (average approximately 15 years), middle-aged (just under 40), aged (around 62) and long-lived (about 80). To avoid experimental bias, donors of different ages were randomly spread across the sequencing lanes. The study analyzed two additional independent replicas of 1 million unique cDNA reads from the same blood draw for two donors, one aged 18 to 30 and one aged 80 or older.

The CDR3, from cysteine to phenylalanine, totals 13 residues. Of all the DNA, just the CDR3 is kept, 39 bases in frame from base 1. CDR1 and CDR2 were assigned from the germline V gene (reference sequence) as SGHKS and YYEKEE. Points on this clonotype: Its antigen remains unidentified. An end of the junction differs from the germline gene, which may be a read error.

The research as a whole found: Donor CMV infection status was unknown, potentially confounding age-related changes in expanded clonotypes. Total diversity estimates from one million sequenced T cells were considered lower bounds and underestimates. The long-lived group showed more naive CD4+ T cells, fewer expanded clones and increased TCR diversity than the aged group, suggesting age selection. As age increased, observed TCR beta diversity per million T cells dropped in a roughly linear way, and a significant reduction was already evident by age 40. There was a strong correlation between observed TCR beta diversity and the percentage of naive T cells measured by flow cytometry. Conclusive comparison of naive and antigen-experienced compartments was prevented by the profiling of bulk unsorted PBMCs.

Receptor libraries were prepared by 5' RACE. The second PCR ran for about 7 to 11 cycles and used a J-beta primer mix along with a sample-barcoded 5' primer. Each TCR beta cDNA molecule received a unique molecular identifier from a template-switch 5' adaptor carrying 12 random nucleotides. Each sample yielded at least 3 million CDR3-containing paired-end reads. First-strand cDNA was synthesized from all RNA with the Mint cDNA synthesis kit, primed by a TRBC-specific oligonucleotide. After uracil-DNA glycosylase treatment, a first 18-cycle PCR used universal primers M1SS and BC2_uni_R on all cDNA. Per the authors' processing: Each sample was normalized by randomly selecting 1 million high-quality reads, each carrying a distinct molecular identifier. Instead of being binned into consensus sequences, reads with shared molecular identifiers were discarded. MiTCR, run with a Q25 quality threshold and the strictest error-elimination algorithm, handled CDR3 identification, clonotype clustering and error correction. A nonparametric unseen species model with Euler transformation was used to estimate lower-bound total TCR beta diversity. In-frame beta chains were kept once TCRdb had trimmed the public reads at Q25 with fastp and called clones with MiXCR. All rows with the same CDR3 protein become a single entry with the most common DNA and genes. The V and J calls were not made by the authors but by TCRdb's processing. For this sample the table gives 1.5 million to 2 million distinct CDR3 sequences, of which approximately 40% were detected only once. The ten largest clones capture around 23% of the sample.

The 40 or so donors, aged about 6 to 100 years, were systemically healthy Caucasian individuals from Russia. Roughly 10 milliliters of peripheral blood were collected from each donor into EDTA-treated Vacutainer tubes. Ficoll-Paque density-gradient centrifugation was used to isolate PBMCs, with at least 7 million obtained per sample. Total RNA was extracted from PBMCs with Trizol reagent, with at least 6 micrograms obtained per sample. The percentages of naive CD45RAhigh/CD27high T cells were determined by flow cytometry on a PBMC aliquot from every donor. The chain is encoded by TRBV5-5 joined to TRBJ2-5; the D gene remains uncertain. The clonotype was recovered from a human donor in good health. Source material: blood. The DNA sequence follows: TGTGCCAGCACCTCGATTGCACAAGAGACCCGGTACTTC. It codes for CASTSIAQETRYF.